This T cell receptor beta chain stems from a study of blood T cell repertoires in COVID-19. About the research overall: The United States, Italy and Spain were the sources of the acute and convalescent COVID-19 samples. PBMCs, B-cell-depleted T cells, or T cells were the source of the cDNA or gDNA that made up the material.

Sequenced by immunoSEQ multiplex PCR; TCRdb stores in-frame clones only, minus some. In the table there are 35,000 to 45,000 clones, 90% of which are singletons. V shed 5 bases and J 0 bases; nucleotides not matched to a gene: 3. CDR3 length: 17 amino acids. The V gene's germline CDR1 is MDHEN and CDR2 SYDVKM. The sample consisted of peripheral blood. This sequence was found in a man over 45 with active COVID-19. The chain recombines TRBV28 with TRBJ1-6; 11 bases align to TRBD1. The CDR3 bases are TGTGCCAGCAGTGGGACAGGGGGAATCTCCTATAATTCACCCCTCCACTTT. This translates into CASSGTGGISYNSPLHF.